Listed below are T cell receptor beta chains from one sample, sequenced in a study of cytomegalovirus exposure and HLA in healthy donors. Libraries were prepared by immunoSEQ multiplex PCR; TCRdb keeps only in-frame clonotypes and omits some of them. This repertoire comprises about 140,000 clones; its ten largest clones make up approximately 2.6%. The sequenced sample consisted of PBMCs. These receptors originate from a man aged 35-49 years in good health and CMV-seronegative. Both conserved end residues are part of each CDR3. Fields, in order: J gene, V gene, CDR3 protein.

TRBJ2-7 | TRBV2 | CASSEPSGGSGGAMVWEQYF
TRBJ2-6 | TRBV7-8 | CASSWDRGGSGANVLTF
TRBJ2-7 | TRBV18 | CASSAGVSLGEQYF
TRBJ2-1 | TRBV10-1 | CASSGQTGCEQFF
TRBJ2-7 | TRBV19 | CASSSGTGTYEQYF
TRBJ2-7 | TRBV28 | CASSSYVEEQYF
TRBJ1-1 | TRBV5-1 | CASSLGTENTEAFF
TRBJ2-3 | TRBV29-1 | CSYARGYPDTQYF
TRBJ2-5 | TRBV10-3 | CAISDDYRQETQYF
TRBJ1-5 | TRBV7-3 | CASSLTLAVSNQPQHF
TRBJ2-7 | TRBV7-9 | CASSRQGHEQYF
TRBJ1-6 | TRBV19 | CASSSGQLSSYNSPLHF
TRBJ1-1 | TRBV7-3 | CASSLGTDYTEAFF
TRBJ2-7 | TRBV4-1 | CASSQVAAGGYEQYF
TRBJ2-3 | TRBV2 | CASTLAGSTDTQYF
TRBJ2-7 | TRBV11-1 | CASSLSRGYEQYF
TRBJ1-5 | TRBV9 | CASTRGQGGDQPQHF
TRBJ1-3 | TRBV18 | CASSPNRASSGNTIYF
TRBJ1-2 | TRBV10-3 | CAISEITRGYTF
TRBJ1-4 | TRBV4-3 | CASSQGMVGGAVGEKLFF
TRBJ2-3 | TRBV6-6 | CASSYWASGGTDTQYF
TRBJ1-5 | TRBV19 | CASSIFASGDQPQHF
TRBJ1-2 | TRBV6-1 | CASSSGGEAYGYTF
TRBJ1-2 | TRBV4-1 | CASSQQGQGGFYGYTF
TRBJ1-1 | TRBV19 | CASGAPGTEAFF
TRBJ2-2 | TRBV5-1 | CASSTTGGTGELFF
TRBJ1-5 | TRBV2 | CASSKTVSNQPQHF
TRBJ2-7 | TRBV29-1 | CSVARGPYEQYF
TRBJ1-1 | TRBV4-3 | CASSQDQGQRAFF
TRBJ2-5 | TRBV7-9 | CASSSWTGGEETQYF
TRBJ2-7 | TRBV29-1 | CSVITVTSYEQYF
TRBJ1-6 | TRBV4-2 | CASSPRSNSYNSPLHF
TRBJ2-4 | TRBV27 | CASSPGQGLAKNIQYF
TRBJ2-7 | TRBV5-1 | CASRGGLEQYF
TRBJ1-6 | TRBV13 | CASSLRTGVSPLHF
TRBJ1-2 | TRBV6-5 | CASSQDSPGGYTF
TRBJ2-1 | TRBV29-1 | CSAGLAGGLGFF
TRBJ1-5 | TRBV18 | CASSPTIGQDGNQPQHF
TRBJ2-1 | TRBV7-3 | CASSPRQDWDNEQFF
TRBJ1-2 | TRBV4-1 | CASSQDEIRTGARYGYTF
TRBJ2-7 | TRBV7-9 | CASSARTGAYEQYF
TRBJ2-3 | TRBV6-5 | CASSSPRGQGTDTQYF
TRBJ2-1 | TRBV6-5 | CASRRTSGGIFEQFF
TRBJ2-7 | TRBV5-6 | CASSFGSGSSGYF
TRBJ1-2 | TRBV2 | CASSEAGGYGYTF
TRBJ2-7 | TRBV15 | CATSRGGTGEYEQYF
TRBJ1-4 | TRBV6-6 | CASRPGTGDEKLFF
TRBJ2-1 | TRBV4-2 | CASSRETGAYNEQFF
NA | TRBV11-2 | CASSSQDRGRYEQYF
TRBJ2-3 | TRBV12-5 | CASERGGSDTQYF
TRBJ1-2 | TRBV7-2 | CASRGQDYGYTF
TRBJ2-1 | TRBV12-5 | CASGSWTSGYPLAEQFF
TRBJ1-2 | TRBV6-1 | CASTGRYGYTF
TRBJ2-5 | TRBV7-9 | CASRRTGTSQETQYF